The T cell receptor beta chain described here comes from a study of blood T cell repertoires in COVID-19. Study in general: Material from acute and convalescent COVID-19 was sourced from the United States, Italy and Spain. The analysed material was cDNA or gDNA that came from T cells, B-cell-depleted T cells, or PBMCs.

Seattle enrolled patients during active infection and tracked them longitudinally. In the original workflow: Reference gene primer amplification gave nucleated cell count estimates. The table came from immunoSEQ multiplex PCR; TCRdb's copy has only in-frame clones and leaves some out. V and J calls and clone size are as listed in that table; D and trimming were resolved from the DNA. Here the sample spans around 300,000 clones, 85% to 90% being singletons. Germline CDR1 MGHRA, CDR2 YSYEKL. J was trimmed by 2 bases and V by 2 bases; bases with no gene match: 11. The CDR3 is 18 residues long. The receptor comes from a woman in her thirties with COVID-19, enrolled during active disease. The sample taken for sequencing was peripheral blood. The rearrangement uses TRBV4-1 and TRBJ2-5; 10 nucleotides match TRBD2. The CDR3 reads CASSQFEASSGRQETQYF. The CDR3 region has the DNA TGCGCCAGCAGCCAATTTGAGGCGTCTAGCGGGAGACAAGAGACCCAGTACTTC.